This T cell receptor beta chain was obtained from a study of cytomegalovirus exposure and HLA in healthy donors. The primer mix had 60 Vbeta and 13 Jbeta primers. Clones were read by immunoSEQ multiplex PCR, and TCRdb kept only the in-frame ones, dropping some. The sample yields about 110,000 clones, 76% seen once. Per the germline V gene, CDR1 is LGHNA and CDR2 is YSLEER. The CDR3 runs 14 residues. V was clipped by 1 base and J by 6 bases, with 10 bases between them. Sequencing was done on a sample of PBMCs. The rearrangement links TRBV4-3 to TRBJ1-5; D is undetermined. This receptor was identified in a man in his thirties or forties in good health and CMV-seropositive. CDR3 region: CASSQGQTSQPQHF. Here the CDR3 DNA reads TGCGCCAGCAGCCAAGGGCAGACTAGTCAGCCCCAGCATTTT.